A single T cell receptor beta chain is shown here with its context. This entry belongs to a study of T cell responses to AZD1222 COVID-19 vaccine. Libraries were prepared by immunoSEQ multiplex PCR; TCRdb keeps only in-frame clonotypes and omits some of them. Among roughly 140,000 clones listed, approximately 92% were seen once. Germline-derived CDR1 and CDR2 are LNHDA and SQIVND (reference sequence). V was shortened by 6 bases and J by 0 bases, with 12 bases between the two germline ends. This CDR3 has 15 residues. The rearrangement uses TRBV19 and TRBJ1-5, with D perhaps TRBD1 (6 bases). The TCR originated in an adult who received the AZD1222 COVID-19 vaccine. This material consisted of peripheral blood, taken 28 days after the second AZD1222 dose. The CDR3 reads CASSLTGHSNQPQHF. Here the CDR3 DNA reads TGTGCCAGTAGCCTGACAGGACATAGCAATCAGCCCCAGCATTTT. Variable domain in full (rest from reference TRBV19 and TRBJ1-5): DGGITQSPKYLFRKEGQNVTLSCEQNLNHDAMYWYRQDPGQGLRLIYYSQIVNDFQKGDIAEGYSVSREKKESFPLTVTSAQKNPTAFYLCASSLTGHSNQPQHFGDGTRLSIL.